The 26 T cell receptor beta chains below were found in one sample sequenced in a study of T cells after yellow fever vaccination. In TCRdb, the 5' RACE reads were re-called with MiXCR into one record per CDR3 protein. In the table there are fewer than 500,000 distinct CDR3 sequences, roughly 20% of which are singletons. The specimen was PBMCs, collected before the yellow fever booster vaccination. These receptors all come from a man in his late teens or twenties who received the YFV17D yellow fever vaccine.

V is TRBV7-9 and J is TRBJ2-1; no definite D call. CDR1 is SEHNR, CDR2 FQNEAQ, per germline (reference sequence). Trimming cost V 5 bases and J 8 bases, with 10 bases left between them. There are 12 residues in the CDR3. The CDR3 DNA follows: TGTGCCAGCAGCCCCCAGCCGGATGAGCAGTTCTTC. Its protein product is CASSPQPDEQFF.

The chain combines TRBV20-1 with TRBJ1-6, with TRBD1 as a possible D gene (5 bases). V shed 5 bases and J shed 6 bases, with 17 bases lying between them. The CDR3 length is 15 residues. Germline CDR1 and CDR2: DFQATT and SNEGSKA (reference sequence). The DNA of the CDR3 is TGCAGTGCTCCACCGTCCGGGGCCGCTAATTCACCCCTCCACTTT. Translated, it gives CSAPPSGAANSPLHF.

V is TRBV5-1 and J is TRBJ2-1; TRBD2 matches at 8 bases. V was pared by 4 bases and J by 9 bases, with 15 bases of the junction left unmatched. The CDR3 extends over 16 amino acids. In germline, CDR1 is SGHRS, CDR2 YFSETQ. The CDR3 protein is CASSRPTAGGRGEQFF. For the CDR3, the DNA is TGCGCCAGCAGCCGTCCAACGGCGGGGGGCCGGGGTGAGCAGTTCTTC.

The genes are TRBV7-2 and TRBJ2-3; 8 bases match TRBD1. CDR3 length: 16 amino acids. V dropped 2 bases and J dropped 5; count of bases not matched to a gene: 9. The germline V gene encodes CDR1 SGHTA and CDR2 FQGNSA. Here the CDR3 DNA reads TGTGCCAGCAGCTTAATCCCGGGCAGGGGGCGAGATACGCAGTATTTT. Protein product: CASSLIPGRGRDTQYF.

The rearrangement joins TRBV18 to TRBJ1-2, with 8 bases matching TRBD1. Germline CDR1 reads KGHSH; CDR2 reads LQKENI. The length of the CDR3 is 14 residues. J lost 4 bases, V lost 2 bases, and 3 bases had no gene match. This CDR3 is CASSPDRGVYGYTF. The CDR3 DNA follows: TGTGCCAGCTCACCAGACAGGGGCGTCTATGGCTACACCTTC. Supplemented by reference TRBV18 and TRBJ1-2, the full variable domain reads NAGVMQNPRHLVRRRGQEARLRCSPMKGHSHVYWYRQLPEEGLKFMVYLQKENIIDESGMPKERFSAEFPKEGPSILRIQQVVRGDSAAYFCASSPDRGVYGYTFGSGTRLTVV.

The chain joins TRBV5-1 to TRBJ2-5, with D perhaps given as TRBD1 or TRBD2 (6 bases each). V lost 5 bases, J lost 5 bases, and 16 bases lay in between. CDR1 and CDR2 from the germline V gene are SGHRS and YFSETQ. The CDR3 extends over 14 amino acids. CDR3 loop: CASRKTGAEETQYF. The CDR3, as DNA: TGCGCCAGCAGGAAGACGGGGGCGGAGGAGACCCAGTACTTC.

This clonotype was found many times. The chain uses TRBV6-5 and TRBJ1-3; D gene uncertain. The CDR3 runs 14 residues. Germline CDR1 MNHEY, CDR2 SVGAGI. The germline V and J ends were trimmed by 3 bases and 3 bases, with 9 bases remaining between them. The CDR3: CASSYALSGNTIYF. The DNA for the CDR3 is TGTGCCAGCAGTTATGCCCTAAGTGGAAACACCATATATTTT.

This clonotype was counted between two and nine times. The chain joins TRBV4-3 to TRBJ2-1; a possible D gene is TRBD2 (5 bases). Trimming cost V 0 bases and J 7 bases, with 10 bases left between them. The germline gives CDR1 LGHNA, CDR2 YSLEER. This CDR3 has 14 amino acids. CDR3 sequence: CASSQDSAANEQFF. Here the CDR3 DNA reads TGCGCCAGCAGCCAAGATTCAGCGGCGAATGAGCAGTTCTTC.

This clonotype has ten or more counts. V gene TRBV20-1 combines with J gene TRBJ1-6; D not resolved. CDR3 length equals 14 residues. Germline V gene lookup returns CDR1 DFQATT and CDR2 SNEGSKA (reference sequence). V was trimmed by 0 bases and J by 6 bases, leaving 9 bases between them. Written as DNA, the CDR3 is TGCAGTGCTAGAGATTGGGTACCTAATTCACCCCTCCACTTT. Translation: CSARDWVPNSPLHF.

The chain joins TRBV11-3 to TRBJ2-3; the D is unclear. V lost 8 bases and J 2 bases, leaving 11 bases between the germline ends. The CDR3 is made up of 13 amino acids. Germline CDR1 reads SGHNT; CDR2 reads YENEEA. CDR3 amino acids: CASAETNTDTQYF. Here the CDR3 DNA reads TGTGCCAGCGCCGAGACGAACACAGATACGCAGTATTTT.

The sample holds a few counts of this clonotype. This chain uses TRBV10-3 with TRBJ1-4; D not certain. The germline V gene has CDR1 ENHRY and CDR2 SYGVKD. CDR3 size: 15 residues. Trimming stripped 8 bases from V and 7 bases from J, with 20 bases between. In DNA form, the CDR3 reads TGTGCCATCTCCCCGATCGGGGTCTCGGGTGAAAAACTGTTTTTT. It translates to CAISPIGVSGEKLFF.

The V call is TRBV25-1, the J call TRBJ2-7; D is possibly TRBD1 (6 bases). This CDR3 contains 16 residues. The V end lost 2 bases, the J end lost 6 bases, and 20 bases lay between the germline ends. In germline, CDR1 is MGHDK, CDR2 SYGVNS. The CDR3 DNA reads as TGTGCCAGCAGTGAAGTTCCGCAAAACAGGGTTTCCGAGCAGTACTTC. This encodes CASSEVPQNRVSEQYF.

This chain joins TRBV5-1 and TRBJ1-2; no reliable D call. The germline V gene has CDR1 SGHRS and CDR2 YFSETQ. The germline V and J ends were trimmed by 0 bases and 4 bases, with 10 bases remaining between them. The CDR3 sequence is 14 residues long. The chain's CDR3 is CASSLASRGYGYTF. DNA for the CDR3: TGCGCCAGCAGCTTGGCTTCTCGGGGCTATGGCTACACCTTC.

The chain couples TRBV5-1 to TRBJ1-3; 8 bases are shared with TRBD1. The germline gives CDR1 SGHRS, CDR2 YFSETQ. CDR3 length: 16 residues. V was clipped by 4 bases and J by 0 bases; unmatched bases: 6. CDR3 coding DNA: TGCGCCAGCAGCGAGACAGGGGAGTTCTCTGGAAACACCATATATTTT. Translated, it gives CASSETGEFSGNTIYF.

The sample holds a few counts of this clonotype. The chain recombines TRBV11-2 with TRBJ2-5; 9 bases agree with TRBD2. This CDR3 region has 17 residues. Per the germline V gene, CDR1 is SGHAT and CDR2 is FQNNGV. V shed 7 bases and J 5 bases; nucleotides not matched to a gene: 17. This CDR3 reads CASKGLAGGLSRETQYF. CDR3 nucleotide sequence: TGTGCCAGCAAGGGATTGGCGGGGGGGCTCTCGAGGGAGACCCAGTACTTC. The full variable domain, rest sourced from reference TRBV11-2 and TRBJ2-5, is EAGVAQSPRYKIIEKRQSVAFWCNPISGHATLYWYQQILGQGPKLLIQFQNNGVVDDSQLPKDRFSAERLKGVDSTLKIQPAKLEDSAVYLCASKGLAGGLSRETQYFGPGTRLLVL.

In its sample, this clonotype was seen a few times. The rearrangement links TRBV5-8 to TRBJ1-1; possible D gene TRBD1, 6 bases. The V gene lost 0 bases and the J gene lost 10 bases, with 19 bases spanning the gap. The CDR3 totals 15 residues. Germline CDR1 and CDR2: SGHTS and YDEGEE. As DNA, the CDR3 is TGTGCCAGCAGCTTGGGTCCTGGGGGGGCCTTTGGAGCTTTCTTT. It encodes CASSLGPGGAFGAFF.

This clonotype was observed a few times. The rearrangement joins TRBV15 to TRBJ2-2; 9 nucleotides line up with TRBD1. CDR3 length: 16 amino acids. The V gene's germline CDR1 is LNHNV and CDR2 YYDKDF (reference sequence). V shed 5 bases and J 5 bases; nucleotides not matched to a gene: 9. The CDR3 DNA is TGTGCCACCAGCCTTAGGACAGGGGTAAAGACCGGGGAGCTGTTTTTT. It codes for CATSLRTGVKTGELFF.

This clonotype showed up just a few times. The V and J genes are TRBV15 and TRBJ2-7, with TRBD2 identical over 13 bases. V shed 4 bases, J shed 3 bases, and the junction held 9 bases outside the gene matches. The CDR3 sequence is 17 residues long. Germline CDR1 LNHNV, CDR2 YYDKDF (reference sequence). CDR3 region: CATSIGLAGDPYYEQYV. In DNA form, the CDR3 reads TGTGCCACCAGCATCGGACTAGCGGGGGACCCTTACTACGAGCAGTACGTC.

The chain is built from TRBV7-8 and TRBJ1-2, with 9 bases matching TRBD1. V shed 7 bases, J shed 8 bases, and the junction held 8 bases outside the gene matches. Germline V gene data show CDR1 as SGHVS and CDR2 as FQNEAQ. This CDR3 has 13 residues. The CDR3 DNA is TGTGCCAGCAAGGGACAGGGCGTTTGGGGCTACACCTTC. This gives the protein CASKGQGVWGYTF.

The genes are TRBV20-1 and TRBJ2-5; 11 positions match TRBD2. This CDR3 spans 16 amino acids. V lost 5 bases, J lost 5 bases, and 13 bases stayed unmatched. The germline gives CDR1 DFQATT, CDR2 SNEGSKA (reference sequence). In nucleotides, the CDR3 is TGCAGTGCTCAACCCATCCCGGGACTAGCGGTGGAGACCCAGTACTTC. Protein product: CSAQPIPGLAVETQYF.

The V call is TRBV5-1, the J call TRBJ2-2, with a weak D call TRBD1 (6 bases). CDR1 SGHRS and CDR2 YFSETQ come from the germline V gene. This CDR3 region has 12 residues. Trimming shortened V by 7 bases and J by 7 bases, and 11 bases separated the two germline ends. The CDR3 reads CASQQGSGELFF. CDR3 sequence (DNA): TGCGCCAGCCAACAGGGTAGCGGGGAGCTGTTTTTT.

This clonotype was seen only a few times. The gene calls are TRBV3-1 and TRBJ1-1; a possible D gene is TRBD1 (6 bases). Germline V gene data show CDR1 as LGHDT and CDR2 as YNNKEL (reference sequence). CDR3 length: 15 amino acids. V lost 3 bases and J 6 bases, leaving 17 bases between the germline ends. The CDR3 nucleotides are TGTGCCAGCAGCCATGCAGGGGCGAACGCCCCTGAAGCTTTCTTT. This gives the protein CASSHAGANAPEAFF.

The CDR3: CATSEPGTGETGELFF. In DNA form, the CDR3 reads TGTGCCACCAGTGAACCCGGGACAGGGGAAACCGGGGAGCTGTTTTTT. The rearrangement joins TRBV24-1 to TRBJ2-2; 10 bases agree with TRBD1. Germline CDR1 reads KGHDR; CDR2 reads SFDVKD. CDR3 length: 16 amino acids. The trim removed 4 bases at V and 5 bases at J, leaving 6 bases unmatched.

The V call is TRBV12-3 or TRBV12-4, the J call TRBJ1-2; no reliable D call. The V gene lost 6 bases and the J gene lost 2 bases, with 13 bases spanning the gap. This CDR3 spans 14 amino acids. The CDR3 is CASSQYGGNYGYTF. In nucleotides, the CDR3 is TGTGCCAGCAGCCAATATGGCGGGAACTATGGCTACACCTTC.

CDR3 nucleotide sequence: TGTGCCAGCAGTCGGACTGGCCCAGGGGGCTACACCTTC. Translated, it gives CASSRTGPGGYTF. This chain links TRBV7-2 with TRBJ1-2; D perhaps matches TRBD1 (5 bases). V was clipped by 6 bases and J by 8 bases, with 16 bases between them. From germline, CDR1 is SGHTA and CDR2 FQGNSA. CDR3 length: 13 amino acids.

The chain joins TRBV6-6 to TRBJ2-7, with D perhaps TRBD1 or TRBD2 (6 bases each). The germline V gene has CDR1 MNHNY and CDR2 SVGAGI (reference sequence). V was cut by 7 bases and J by 6 bases, with 16 bases left in between. The CDR3 runs to 13 residues. This chain's CDR3 is CASKSPGAGEQYV. CDR3 DNA: TGTGCCAGCAAGTCCCCGGGGGCCGGCGAGCAGTACGTC.